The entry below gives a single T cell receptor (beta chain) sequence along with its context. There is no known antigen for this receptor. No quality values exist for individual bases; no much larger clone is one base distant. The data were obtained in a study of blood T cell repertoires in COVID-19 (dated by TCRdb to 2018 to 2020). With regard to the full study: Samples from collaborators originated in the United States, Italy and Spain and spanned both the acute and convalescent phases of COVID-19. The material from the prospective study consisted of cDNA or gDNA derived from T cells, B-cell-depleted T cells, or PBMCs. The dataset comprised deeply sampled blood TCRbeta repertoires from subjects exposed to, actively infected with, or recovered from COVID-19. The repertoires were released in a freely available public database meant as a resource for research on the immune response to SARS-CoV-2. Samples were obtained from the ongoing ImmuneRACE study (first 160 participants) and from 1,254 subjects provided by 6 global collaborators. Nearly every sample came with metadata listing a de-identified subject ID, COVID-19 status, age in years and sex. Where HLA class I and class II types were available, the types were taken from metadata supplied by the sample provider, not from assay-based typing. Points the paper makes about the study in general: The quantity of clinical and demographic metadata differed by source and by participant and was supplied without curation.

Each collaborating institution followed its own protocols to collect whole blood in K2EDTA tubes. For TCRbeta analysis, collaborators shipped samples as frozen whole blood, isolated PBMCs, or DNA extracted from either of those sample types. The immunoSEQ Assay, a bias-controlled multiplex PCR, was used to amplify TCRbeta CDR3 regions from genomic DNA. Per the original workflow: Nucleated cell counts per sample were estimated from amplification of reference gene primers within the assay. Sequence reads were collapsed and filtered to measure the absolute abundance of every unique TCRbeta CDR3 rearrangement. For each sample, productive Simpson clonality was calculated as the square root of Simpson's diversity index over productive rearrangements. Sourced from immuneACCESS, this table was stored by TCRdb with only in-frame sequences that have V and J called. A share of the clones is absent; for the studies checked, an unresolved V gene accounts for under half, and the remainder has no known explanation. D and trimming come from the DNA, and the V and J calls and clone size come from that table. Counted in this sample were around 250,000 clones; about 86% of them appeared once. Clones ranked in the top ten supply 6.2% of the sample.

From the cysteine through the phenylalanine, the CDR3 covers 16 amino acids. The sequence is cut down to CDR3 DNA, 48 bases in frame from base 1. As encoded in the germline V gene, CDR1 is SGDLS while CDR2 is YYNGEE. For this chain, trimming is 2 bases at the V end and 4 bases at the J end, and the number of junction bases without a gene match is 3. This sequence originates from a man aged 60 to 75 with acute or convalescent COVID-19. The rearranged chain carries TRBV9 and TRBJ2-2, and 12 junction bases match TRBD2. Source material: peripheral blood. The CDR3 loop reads CASSVGLAGFTGELFF. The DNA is TGTGCCAGCAGCGTCGGACTAGCGGGATTCACCGGGGAGCTGTTTTTT. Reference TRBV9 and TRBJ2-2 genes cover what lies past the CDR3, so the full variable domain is DSGVTQTPKHLITATGQRVTLRCSPRSGDLSVYWYQQSLDQGLQFLIQYYNGEERAKGNILERFSAQQFPDLHSELNLSSLELGDSALYFCASSVGLAGFTGELFFGEGSRLTVL.